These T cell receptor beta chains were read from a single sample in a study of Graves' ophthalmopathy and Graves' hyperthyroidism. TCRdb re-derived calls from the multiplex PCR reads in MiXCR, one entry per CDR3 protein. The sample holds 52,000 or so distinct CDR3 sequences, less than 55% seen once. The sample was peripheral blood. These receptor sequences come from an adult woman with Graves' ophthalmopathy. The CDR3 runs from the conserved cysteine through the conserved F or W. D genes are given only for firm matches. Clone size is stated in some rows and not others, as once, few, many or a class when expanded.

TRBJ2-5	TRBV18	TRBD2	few	TGTGCCAGCTCACCCGGGACTAGCGGGCAAGAGACCCAGTACTTC	CASSPGTSGQETQYF
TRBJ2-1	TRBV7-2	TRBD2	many	TGTGCCAGCAGCTTGGCGGGAGTGGCCTACAATGAGCAGTTCTTC	CASSLAGVAYNEQFF
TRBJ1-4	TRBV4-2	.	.	TGTGCCAGCAGCCAAGATCTAGCGGGAGGGCTGTTTAATGAAAAACTGTTTTTT	CASSQDLAGGLFNEKLFF
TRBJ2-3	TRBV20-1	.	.	TGCAGTGCTAGAGATGTCGGCCAAAGCACAGATACGCAGTATTTT	CSARDVGQSTDTQYF
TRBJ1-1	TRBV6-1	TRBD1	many	TGTGCCAGCAGTGGAGTGACAGGGGGGACTGAAGCTTTCTTT	CASSGVTGGTEAFF
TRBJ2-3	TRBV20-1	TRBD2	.	TGCAGTGCTGCAAGGACTAGCGGGACCGGCACAGATACGCAGTATTTT	CSAARTSGTGTDTQYF
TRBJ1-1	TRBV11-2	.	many	TGTGCCAGCAGCTTAGACGGGGACACTGAAGCTTTCTTT	CASSLDGDTEAFF
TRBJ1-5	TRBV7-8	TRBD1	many	TGTGCCAGCAGCGCGGGACAGAGCAATCAGCCCCAGCATTTT	CASSAGQSNQPQHF
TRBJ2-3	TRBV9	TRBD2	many	TGTGCCAGCGGAGGACTAGCGGGATTGGGGGGTACGCAGTATTTT	CASGGLAGLGGTQYF
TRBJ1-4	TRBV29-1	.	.	TGCAGCGTTGTACCGGGGCCAGATAATGAAAAACTGTTTTTT	CSVVPGPDNEKLFF
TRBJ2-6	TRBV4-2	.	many	TGTGCCAGCAGCCAAGATATGTCGACTGGGGCCAACGTCCTGACTTTC	CASSQDMSTGANVLTF
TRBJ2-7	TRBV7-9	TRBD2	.	TGTGCCAGCTCAGAGGCGGGAGGGTACGAGCAGTACTTC	CASSEAGGYEQYF
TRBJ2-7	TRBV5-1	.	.	TGCGCCAGCAGCTTGGGCGGGACGGTGAGCTCCTACGAGCAGTACTTC	CASSLGGTVSSYEQYF
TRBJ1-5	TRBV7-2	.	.	TGTGCCAGCAGCCAACCCCTGATACGGACCCAGCATTTT	CASSQPLIRTQHF
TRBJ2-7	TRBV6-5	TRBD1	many	TGTGCCAGCAGTGGGGACAGGGGGTCCTACGAGCAGTACTTC	CASSGDRGSYEQYF
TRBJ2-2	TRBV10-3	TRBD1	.	TGTGCCATCAGTGGGGACAGCAAAACCGGGGAGCTGTTTTTT	CAISGDSKTGELFF
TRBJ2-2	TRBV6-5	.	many	TGTGCCAGCAGTTACGGGGGAGTCAACGGGGAGCTGTTTTTT	CASSYGGVNGELFF
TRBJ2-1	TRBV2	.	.	TGTGCCAGCAAAAGGGTTACTGAGCAGTTCTTC	CASKRVTEQFF
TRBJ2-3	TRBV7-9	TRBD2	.	TGTGCCAGCAGCTGGGGAGGCCTAGCGGGAGTTGATACGCAGTATTTT	CASSWGGLAGVDTQYF
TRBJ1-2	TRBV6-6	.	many	TGTGCCAGCAGTTACACAGGTTCGGGGGGCTACACCTTC	CASSYTGSGGYTF
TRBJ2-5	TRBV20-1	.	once	TGCAGTGCTAGACAGGGGTCGGGGGAGACCCAGTACTTC	CSARQGSGETQYF
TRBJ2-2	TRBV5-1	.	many	TGCGCCAGCAGCCTCCAGCAGACCGGGGAGCTGTTTTTT	CASSLQQTGELFF
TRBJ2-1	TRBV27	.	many	TGTGCCAGCACCTTCGACCCGAATGAGCAGTTCTTC	CASTFDPNEQFF
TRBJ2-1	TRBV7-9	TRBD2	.	TGTGCCAGCAGCTTAACTAGCGTCAATGAGCAGTTCTTC	CASSLTSVNEQFF
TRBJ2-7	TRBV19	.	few	TGTGCCAGTAGTACCCCCCTAGACTCCGCCTCCTACGAGCAGTACTTC	CASSTPLDSASYEQYF
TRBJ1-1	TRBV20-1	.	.	TGCAGTGCTAGCCCCCCGGACGCCTACAATGAAGCTTTCTTT	CSASPPDAYNEAFF
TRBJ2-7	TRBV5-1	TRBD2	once	TGCGCCAGCAGCCATACTAGCGGGAGCACCGGGGAGCTGTACTTC	CASSHTSGSTGELYF
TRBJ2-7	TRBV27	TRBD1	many	TGTGCCAGCAGTTCAGCCGGGACAGCGCGTCGCGAGCAGTACTTC	CASSSAGTARREQYF
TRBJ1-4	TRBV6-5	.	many	TGTGCCAGCAAACTTGGGGGACCAACTAATGAAAAACTGTTTTTT	CASKLGGPTNEKLFF
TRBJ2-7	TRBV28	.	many	TGTGCCAGCAGTTCGAATGAGCAGTACTTC	CASSSNEQYF
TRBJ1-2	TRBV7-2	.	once	TGTGCCAGCAGCTTAGTAGCCATGGACACGGACTATGGCTACACCTTC	CASSLVAMDTDYGYTF
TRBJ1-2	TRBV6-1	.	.	TGTGCCAGCAGTGAACCTACACCGCCGGGCTACACCTTC	CASSEPTPPGYTF
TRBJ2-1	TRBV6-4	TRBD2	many	TGTGCCAGCAGTGAAGCGGGAGACGTCAATGAGCAGTTCTTC	CASSEAGDVNEQFF
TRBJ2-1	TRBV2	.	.	TGTGCCAGCATAATCAACGAGCAGCTCTTC	CASIINEQLF
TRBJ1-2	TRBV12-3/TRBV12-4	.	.	TGTGCCAGCAGTTTAGGATGGGGATCTGGCTACACCTTC	CASSLGWGSGYTF
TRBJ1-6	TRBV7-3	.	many	TGTGCCAGCAGCTTACGGGGGAGCTCCTATAATTCACCCCTCCACTTT	CASSLRGSSYNSPLHF
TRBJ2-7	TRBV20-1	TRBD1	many	TGCAGTGCCTCACAGGGGTCCTACGAGCAGTACTTC	CSASQGSYEQYF
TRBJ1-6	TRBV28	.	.	TGTGCCACCTTTCCCGGGGGCAATTCACCCCTCCACTTT	CATFPGGNSPLHF
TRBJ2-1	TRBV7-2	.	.	TGTGCTAGAGCCGCGACAGGATTAGCCTACAATGAGCAGTTCTTC	CARAATGLAYNEQFF
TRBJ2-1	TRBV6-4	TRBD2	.	TGTGCCAGCAGGACTAGCGGGGGGGCCTCGGATGAGCAGTTCTTC	CASRTSGGASDEQFF
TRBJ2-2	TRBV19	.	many	TGTGCCAGTAGTATAACGGGGCTGGTGGGGGAGCTGTTTTTT	CASSITGLVGELFF
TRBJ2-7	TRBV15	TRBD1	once	TGTGCCTCCGGACAGGGGGCCTTTTCTCGCGAGCAGTACTTC	CASGQGAFSREQYF
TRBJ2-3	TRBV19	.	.	TGTGCCAGTAGTAACCAGGGGCGAGGGGAGCAGTATTTT	CASSNQGRGEQYF
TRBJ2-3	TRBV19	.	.	TGTGCCAGTAGTATGGGGCTAGCGACAGATACGCAGTATTTT	CASSMGLATDTQYF
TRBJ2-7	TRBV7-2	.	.	TGTGCCAGCAGCTTAGACTCGCCTTCCCAATACGAGCAGTACTTC	CASSLDSPSQYEQYF
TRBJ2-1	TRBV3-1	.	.	TGTGCCAGCAGCCAAGGGGGCCTGTTCGAGCAGTTCTTC	CASSQGGLFEQFF
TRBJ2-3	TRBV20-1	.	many	TGCAGTGCTAGAGTTCCAGGAACCACAGATACGCAGTATTTT	CSARVPGTTDTQYF
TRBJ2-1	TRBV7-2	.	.	TGTGCCAGCAGCCTTAGTAGCGAGGGGCAGCAGTTCTTC	CASSLSSEGQQFF
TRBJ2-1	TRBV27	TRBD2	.	TGTGCCTCCGGGACTAGCGGGAAGAGTAATGTCAATGAGCAGTTCTTC	CASGTSGKSNVNEQFF
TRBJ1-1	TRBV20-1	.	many	TGCAGTGCTAGAGGATCAGGGATTTTGACTTTCTTT	CSARGSGILTFF
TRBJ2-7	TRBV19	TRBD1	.	TGTGCCAGTAGTACTAGACAGGGGAGCTCCTACGAGCAGTACTTC	CASSTRQGSSYEQYF
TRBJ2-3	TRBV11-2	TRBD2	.	TGTGCCAGCAGCTCGCTAGCGGGCGGGGGCGACAGAACGCAGTATTTT	CASSSLAGGGDRTQYF
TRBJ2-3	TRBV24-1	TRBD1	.	TGTGCCACCAGTCCCGCGGGACAGGGGGTGGGAGATACGCAGTATTTT	CATSPAGQGVGDTQYF
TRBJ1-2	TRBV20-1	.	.	TGCAGTGCTTACCGCGTGGGACGGGACTATGGCTACACCTTC	CSAYRVGRDYGYTF
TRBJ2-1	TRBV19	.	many	TGTGCCAGTAGGGTACTGGGGGCCCTCTACAATGAGCAGTTCTTC	CASRVLGALYNEQFF
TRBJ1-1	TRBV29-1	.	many	TGCAGCGTTGAATCCGTGAACACAGGGGAAGCTTTCTTT	CSVESVNTGEAFF
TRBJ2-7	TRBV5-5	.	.	TGTGCCAGCAGCTTGTACTTTTTGGACGAGCAGTACTTC	CASSLYFLDEQYF
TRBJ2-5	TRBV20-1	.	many	TGCAGTGCTAGTGGCGAGACCCAGTACTTC	CSASGETQYF
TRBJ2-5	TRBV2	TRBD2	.	TGTGCTAGCAATCCCGGACTAGCACGAGAGACCCAGTACTTC	CASNPGLARETQYF
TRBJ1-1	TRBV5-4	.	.	TGTGCCACGGGAAGGAACACTGAAGCTTTCTTT	CATGRNTEAFF